Following are 27 T cell receptor beta chains from one sample sequenced in a study of cytomegalovirus exposure and HLA in healthy donors. With 60 Vbeta and 13 Jbeta primers, the PCR was carried out. Only in-frame clones appear in the TCRdb table, and some are missing; sequencing was by immunoSEQ multiplex PCR. The table includes over 110,000 clones, about 85% detected once. Sample: PBMCs. Every receptor here comes from a female donor in good health and CMV-seronegative.

This clone appeared a single time. The chain combines TRBV7-2 with TRBJ2-7, with D unresolved. Per the germline V gene, CDR1 is SGHTA and CDR2 is FQGNSA. The CDR3 extends over 14 amino acids. V lost 0 bases and J lost 0, with 6 bases in between. The CDR3 sequence: CASSLAGFSYEQYF. The CDR3 nucleotides read TGTGCCAGCAGCTTAGCGGGCTTCTCCTACGAGCAGTACTTC.

This clone was picked up one time. The rearrangement uses TRBV5-4 and TRBJ1-4, with 8 bases fitting TRBD1. V shed 4 bases, J shed 6 bases, and the junction held 11 bases outside the gene matches. Germline V CDR1 and CDR2: SGHNT, YYREEE (reference sequence). The CDR3 consists of 16 residues. This CDR3 is CASSPSAGQGYEKLFF. Here the CDR3 DNA reads TGTGCCAGCAGCCCCTCGGCAGGACAGGGCTATGAAAAACTGTTTTTT.

V gene TRBV27 combines with J gene TRBJ2-5; 14 bases are a match to TRBD2. The CDR3 has 16 residues. The germline V gene has CDR1 MNHEY and CDR2 SMNVEV (reference sequence). After removal of 6 bases from V and 1 base from J, the junction contained 4 bases not matched to a gene. CDR3 coding DNA: TGTGCCAGCAGACTGACTAGCGGGGGGGGCCAAGAGACCCAGTACTTC. Amino acid sequence: CASRLTSGGGQETQYF.

The rearrangement joins TRBV15 to TRBJ1-5, with 8 nucleotides matching TRBD1. The J segment lost 6 bases and the V segment lost 0 bases, leaving 4 bases of the junction unmatched. The CDR3 sequence is 15 residues long. Germline V gene lookup returns CDR1 LNHNV and CDR2 YYDKDF (reference sequence). Here the CDR3 DNA reads TGTGCCACCAGCAGAGAGGACAGGGCTGCTCAGCCCCAGCATTTT. The encoded protein is CATSREDRAAQPQHF.

This sequence joins TRBV7-2 and TRBJ1-2, with D maybe TRBD1 (5 bases). Between the trimmed V and J ends, which lost 5 bases and 4 bases, there was a span of 8 bases. The germline CDR1 and CDR2 sequences are SGHTA and FQGNSA. The CDR3 runs 12 residues. The chain's CDR3 is CASSQDSYGYTF. CDR3 DNA: TGTGCCAGCAGCCAAGACAGCTATGGCTACACCTTC.

Only one count was recorded for this clone. The chain links TRBV10-3 to TRBJ2-1; TRBD2 matches 16 bases. This CDR3 is 15 amino acids long. The junction had 5 bases not matched to a gene; V was cut back by 8 bases and J by 7 bases. CDR1 and CDR2 (germline): ENHRY, SYGVKD. The CDR3 here is CAIGTSGGATNEQFF. The CDR3 region has the DNA TGTGCCATCGGGACTAGCGGGGGGGCCACGAATGAGCAGTTCTTC.

The J gene is TRBJ1-5, the V gene TRBV10-3; 7 nucleotides agree with TRBD1. The CDR3 sequence is 14 residues long. The V gene end was trimmed by 5 bases and the J gene end by 7 bases; junction bases not matched to a gene: 8. Germline values: CDR1 ENHRY, CDR2 SYGVKD. The CDR3 reads CAISPVGQPQPQHF. The CDR3 nucleotides are TGTGCCATCAGTCCCGTGGGACAGCCCCAGCCCCAGCATTTT.

This chain joins TRBV6-6 and TRBJ2-1; a possible D gene is TRBD1 (6 bases). The CDR3 has 16 residues. CDR1 is MNHNY, CDR2 SVGAGI, per germline (reference sequence). V lost 2 bases and J 8 bases, leaving 19 bases between the germline ends. The CDR3 nucleotides are TGTGCCAGCAGTTACAACGTTCCGGGACACGGAGATGAGCAGTTCTTC. This gives the protein CASSYNVPGHGDEQFF.

This clone occurred once. The genes are TRBV2 and TRBJ2-1, with a weak D call TRBD1 (6 bases). The CDR3 covers 15 residues. Germline V gene lookup returns CDR1 SNHLY and CDR2 FYNNEI. V lost 6 bases to trimming and J lost 0 bases, with 12 bases between them. In DNA, the CDR3 is TGTGCCAGCAGCAGCTCGACAGGCTCCTACAATGAGCAGTTCTTC. Translating gives CASSSSTGSYNEQFF.

The gene calls are TRBV28 and TRBJ1-1; D perhaps matches TRBD1 (5 bases). Germline lookup yields CDR1 MDHEN and CDR2 SYDVKM. The CDR3 spans 14 residues. V was cut by 4 bases and J by 1 base, with 10 bases left in between. The DNA of the CDR3 is TGTGCCAGCAGTTCCGGGACTCCGAACACTGAAGCTTTCTTT. Its protein is CASSSGTPNTEAFF.

The V gene is TRBV7-9, the J gene TRBJ1-1, with no clear D. Germline V lookup: CDR1 SEHNR, CDR2 FQNEAQ (reference sequence). Trimming took 5 bases from V and 2 from J, leaving 12 bases between them. The CDR3 sequence is 14 residues long. The CDR3 spells CASSRRRSNTEAFF. CDR3 bases: TGTGCCAGCAGCCGCCGGCGGAGCAACACTGAAGCTTTCTTT.

This rearrangement joins TRBV9 to TRBJ1-3, with unresolved D. The CDR3 sequence is 16 residues long. Trimming left V 0 bases short and J 0 bases short, with 10 bases between. Germline lookup yields CDR1 SGDLS and CDR2 YYNGEE. The CDR3 spells CASSVAPEDSGNTIYF. The CDR3 coding sequence is TGTGCCAGCAGCGTAGCGCCGGAGGACTCTGGAAACACCATATATTTT.

The chain combines TRBV7-6 with TRBJ1-5; no firm D call. Trimming shortened V by 5 bases and J by 3 bases, and 5 bases separated the two germline ends. The germline V gene encodes CDR1 SGHVS and CDR2 FNYEAQ. The length of the CDR3 is 12 residues. The DNA of the CDR3 is TGTGCCAGCAGCCAAATCAATCAGCCCCAGCATTTT. It specifies CASSQINQPQHF.

The chain joins TRBV7-2 to TRBJ1-1; TRBD1 matches 8 bases. Losses at the gene ends were 1 base for V and 2 bases for J; bases not matched to a gene: 6. Looked up from germline, CDR1 is SGHTA and CDR2 is FQGNSA. The CDR3 loop spans 16 amino acids. This CDR3 reads CASSLVDTGGNTEAFF. Written as DNA, the CDR3 is TGTGCCAGCAGCTTAGTCGATACAGGGGGAAACACTGAAGCTTTCTTT.

In its sample, this clone was seen a few times. The V and J genes are TRBV11-1 and TRBJ1-1; D not certain. Trimming shortened V by 5 bases and J by 1 base, and 11 bases separated the two germline ends. This CDR3 comprises 14 residues. The germline V gene encodes CDR1 SGHAT and CDR2 FQDESV (reference sequence). The CDR3 protein is CASSPGRANTEAFF. The CDR3 DNA follows: TGTGCCAGCAGCCCCGGGAGGGCGAACACTGAAGCTTTCTTT.

CDR3 loop: CASGLPFGETQYF. As DNA, the CDR3 is TGTGCTAGTGGTTTGCCCTTCGGGGAGACCCAGTACTTC. The rearrangement uses TRBV12-5 and TRBJ2-5, with D unclear. Per the germline V gene, CDR1 is LGHNT and CDR2 is FRNRAP. Trimming left V 2 bases short and J 5 bases short, with 9 bases between. CDR3 length: 13 residues. The full variable domain, in which reference TRBV12-5 and TRBJ2-5 provide the parts outside the CDR3, is DARVTQTPRHKVTEMGQEVTMRCQPILGHNTVFWYRQTMMQGLELLAYFRNRAPLDDSGMPKDRFSAEMPDATLATLKIQPSEPRDSAVYFCASGLPFGETQYFGPGTRLLVL.

The J gene is TRBJ2-3, the V gene TRBV5-1, with TRBD1 matching over 9 bases. CDR1 SGHRS and CDR2 YFSETQ come from the germline V gene. This CDR3 spans 15 amino acids. J gave up 5 bases and V 3 bases, and 7 bases lay outside the gene matches. CDR3: CASSSTGGGEDTQYF. For the CDR3, the DNA is TGCGCCAGCAGCTCTACAGGGGGCGGAGAAGATACGCAGTATTTT.

The rearrangement uses TRBV30 and TRBJ2-3; 8 nucleotides line up with TRBD2. The trim removed 7 bases at V and 1 base at J, leaving 7 bases unmatched. The CDR3 loop spans 14 amino acids. Germline lookup yields CDR1 GTSNPN and CDR2 SVGIG (reference sequence). The CDR3 sequence: CAFLTGGRTDTQYF. CDR3 nucleotides: TGTGCCTTTCTAACGGGGGGGCGCACAGATACGCAGTATTTT.

This clone showed up just a few times. The chain carries TRBV7-2 and TRBJ1-1, with 10 bases aligning to TRBD1. The CDR3 has 14 residues. Germline assignment: CDR1 SGHTA and CDR2 FQGNSA. J was trimmed by 9 bases and V by 2 bases; bases with no gene match: 6. The DNA of the CDR3 is TGTGCCAGCAGCTTAAGGGACAGGGGATCCAAAGCTTTCTTT. This sequence encodes CASSLRDRGSKAFF.

The gene calls are TRBV2 and TRBJ2-7, with TRBD2 matching over 10 bases. Germline-derived CDR1 and CDR2 are SNHLY and FYNNEI. The CDR3 is 14 residues long. The trim removed 5 bases at V and 4 bases at J, leaving 5 bases unmatched. The CDR3 sequence is CASSRASGSYEQYF. The DNA of the CDR3 is TGTGCCAGCAGTCGAGCTAGCGGGAGTTACGAGCAGTACTTC.

The rearrangement uses TRBV7-2 and TRBJ2-4; TRBD1 might be the D (5 bases). Germline V lookup: CDR1 SGHTA, CDR2 FQGNSA. The CDR3 consists of 13 residues. The V end lost 3 bases, the J end lost 5 bases, and 8 bases lay between the germline ends. CDR3 amino acids: CASSLTEQNIQYF. The CDR3 nucleotides are TGTGCCAGCAGCTTGACAGAGCAAAACATTCAGTACTTC.

The V call is TRBV10-3, the J call TRBJ1-5; D is unclear. The CDR3 runs 15 residues. Trimming left V 3 bases short and J 2 bases short, with 11 bases between. The V gene's germline CDR1 is ENHRY and CDR2 SYGVKD. CDR3 in DNA: TGTGCCATCAGTGAAGCAGGTCCCGGCAATCAGCCCCAGCATTTT. This codes for CAISEAGPGNQPQHF.

This chain joins TRBV28 and TRBJ1-1; 7 bases are a match to TRBD1. The CDR3 totals 14 residues. V shed 10 bases and J 2 bases; nucleotides not matched to a gene: 10. In germline, CDR1 is MDHEN, CDR2 SYDVKM. The CDR3: CATGTAVFNTEAFF. For the CDR3, the DNA is TGTGCCACCGGGACAGCGGTCTTCAACACTGAAGCTTTCTTT.

The rearrangement uses TRBV2 and TRBJ2-1; 8 nucleotides match TRBD1. With V trimmed by 5 bases and J by 12 bases, 15 bases remained unmatched. The CDR3 covers 15 residues. The germline V gene has CDR1 SNHLY and CDR2 FYNNEI. DNA for the CDR3: TGTGCCAGCAGTCCAAGGTCGGGACAGGCTTCTGGGCAGTTCTTC. The encoded protein is CASSPRSGQASGQFF.

The V call is TRBV10-3, the J call TRBJ1-4, with 8 bases lining up with TRBD1. Losses at the gene ends were 2 bases for V and 5 bases for J; bases not matched to a gene: 4. Germline V lookup: CDR1 ENHRY, CDR2 SYGVKD. The CDR3 totals 15 residues. CDR3: CAISENRGINEKLFF. In nucleotides, the CDR3 is TGTGCCATCAGTGAGAACAGGGGGATAAATGAAAAACTGTTTTTT.

This clone was detected ten times or more. This chain connects TRBV6-6 to TRBJ2-5, with a tentative D call TRBD2 (6 bases). Germline V gene data show CDR1 as MNHNY and CDR2 as SVGAGI (reference sequence). Deletions cut 4 bases from V and 0 bases from J, with 12 bases between. The CDR3 totals 15 residues. This CDR3 reads CASSLWAGNQETQYF. In DNA, the CDR3 is TGTGCCAGCAGTTTGTGGGCGGGAAACCAAGAGACCCAGTACTTC.

The chain's CDR3 is CASSAVSLEAFF. The CDR3 nucleotides read TGTGCCAGCAGTGCCGTGAGCCTCGAAGCTTTCTTT. The V gene is TRBV2, the J gene TRBJ1-1; D is undetermined. Germline CDR1 SNHLY, CDR2 FYNNEI. The V and J ends lost 4 bases and 8 bases respectively, with 11 bases between them. This CDR3 has 12 amino acids.